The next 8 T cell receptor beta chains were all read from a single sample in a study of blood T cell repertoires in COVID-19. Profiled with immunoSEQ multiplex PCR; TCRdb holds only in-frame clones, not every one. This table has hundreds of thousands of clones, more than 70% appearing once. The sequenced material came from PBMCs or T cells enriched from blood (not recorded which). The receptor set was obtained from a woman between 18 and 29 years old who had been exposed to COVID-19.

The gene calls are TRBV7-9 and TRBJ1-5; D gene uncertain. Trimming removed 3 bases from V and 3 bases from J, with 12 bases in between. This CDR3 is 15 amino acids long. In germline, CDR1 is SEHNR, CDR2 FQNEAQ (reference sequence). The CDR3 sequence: CASSFLDGINQPQHF. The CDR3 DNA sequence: TGTGCCAGCAGCTTTCTGGACGGGATCAATCAGCCCCAGCATTTT.

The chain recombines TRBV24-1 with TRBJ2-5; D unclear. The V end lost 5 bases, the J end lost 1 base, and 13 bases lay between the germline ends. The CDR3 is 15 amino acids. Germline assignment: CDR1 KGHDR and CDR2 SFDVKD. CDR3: CATSASVSLQETQYF. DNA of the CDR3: TGTGCCACCAGTGCCTCTGTAAGCCTCCAAGAGACCCAGTACTTC.

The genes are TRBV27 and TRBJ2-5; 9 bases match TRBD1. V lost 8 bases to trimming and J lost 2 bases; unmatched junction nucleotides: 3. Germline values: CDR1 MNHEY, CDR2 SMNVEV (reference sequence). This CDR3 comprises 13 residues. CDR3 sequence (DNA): TGTGCCAGCGGAGACAGGGGGCAAGAGACCCAGTACTTC. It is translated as CASGDRGQETQYF.

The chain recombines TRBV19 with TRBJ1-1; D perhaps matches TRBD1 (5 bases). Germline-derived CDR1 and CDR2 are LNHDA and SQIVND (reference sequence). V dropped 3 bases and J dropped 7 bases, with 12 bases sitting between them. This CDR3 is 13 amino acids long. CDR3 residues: CASSIRRGNEAFF. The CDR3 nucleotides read TGTGCCAGTAGTATTCGTAGGGGTAATGAAGCTTTCTTT.

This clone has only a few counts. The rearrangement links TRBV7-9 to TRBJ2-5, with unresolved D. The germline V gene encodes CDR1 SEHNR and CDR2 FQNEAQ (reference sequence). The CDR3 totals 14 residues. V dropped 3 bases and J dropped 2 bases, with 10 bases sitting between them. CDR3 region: CASSFPRVQETQYF. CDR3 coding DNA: TGTGCCAGCAGCTTCCCCCGGGTACAAGAGACCCAGTACTTC.

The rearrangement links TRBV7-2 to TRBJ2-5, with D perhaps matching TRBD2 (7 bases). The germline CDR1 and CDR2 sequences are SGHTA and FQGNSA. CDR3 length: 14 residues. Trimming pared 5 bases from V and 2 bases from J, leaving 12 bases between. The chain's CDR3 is CASSKGGAQETQYF. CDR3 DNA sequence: TGTGCCAGCAGCAAGGGGGGGGCTCAAGAGACCCAGTACTTC.

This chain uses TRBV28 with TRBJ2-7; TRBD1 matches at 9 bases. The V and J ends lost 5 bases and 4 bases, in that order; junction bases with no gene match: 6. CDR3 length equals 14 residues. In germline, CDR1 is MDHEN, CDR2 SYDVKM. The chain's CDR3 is CASSPRTGVYEQYF. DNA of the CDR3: TGTGCCAGCAGTCCCAGGACAGGGGTGTACGAGCAGTACTTC.

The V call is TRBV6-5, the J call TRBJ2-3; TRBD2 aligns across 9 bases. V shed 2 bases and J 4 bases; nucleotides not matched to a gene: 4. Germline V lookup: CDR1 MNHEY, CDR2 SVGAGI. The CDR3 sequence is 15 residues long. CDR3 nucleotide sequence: TGTGCCAGCAGTTACAGGGGACTAGCCTCAGATACGCAGTATTTT. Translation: CASSYRGLASDTQYF.